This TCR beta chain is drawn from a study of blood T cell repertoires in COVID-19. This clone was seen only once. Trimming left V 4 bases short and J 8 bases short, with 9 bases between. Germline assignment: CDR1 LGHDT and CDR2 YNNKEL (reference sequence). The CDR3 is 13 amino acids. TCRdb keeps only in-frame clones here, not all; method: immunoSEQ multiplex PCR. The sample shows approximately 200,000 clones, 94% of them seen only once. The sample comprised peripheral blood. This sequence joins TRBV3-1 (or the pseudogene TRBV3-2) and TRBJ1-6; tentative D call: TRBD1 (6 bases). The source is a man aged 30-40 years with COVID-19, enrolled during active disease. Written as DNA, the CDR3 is TGTGCCAGCAGCCCCCGGACAGATTCACCCCTCCACTTT. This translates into CASSPRTDSPLHF.